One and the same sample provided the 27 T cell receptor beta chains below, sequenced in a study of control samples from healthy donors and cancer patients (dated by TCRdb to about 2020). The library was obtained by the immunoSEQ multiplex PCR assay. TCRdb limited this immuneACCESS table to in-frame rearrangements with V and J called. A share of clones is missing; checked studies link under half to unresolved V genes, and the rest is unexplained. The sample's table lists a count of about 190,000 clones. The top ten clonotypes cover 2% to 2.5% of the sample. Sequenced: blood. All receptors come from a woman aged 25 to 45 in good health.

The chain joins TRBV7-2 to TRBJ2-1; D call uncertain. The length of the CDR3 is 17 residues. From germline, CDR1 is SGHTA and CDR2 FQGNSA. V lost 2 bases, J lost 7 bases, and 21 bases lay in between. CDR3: CASSLSLGRRTDNEQFF. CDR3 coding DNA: TGTGCCAGCAGCTTATCGCTGGGTCGAAGAACCGATAATGAGCAGTTCTTC.

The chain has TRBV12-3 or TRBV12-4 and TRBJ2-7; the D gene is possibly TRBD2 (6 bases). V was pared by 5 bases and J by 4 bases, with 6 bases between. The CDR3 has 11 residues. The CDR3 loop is CASSRGYEQYF. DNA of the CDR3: TGTGCCAGCAGTCGGGGGTACGAGCAGTACTTC.

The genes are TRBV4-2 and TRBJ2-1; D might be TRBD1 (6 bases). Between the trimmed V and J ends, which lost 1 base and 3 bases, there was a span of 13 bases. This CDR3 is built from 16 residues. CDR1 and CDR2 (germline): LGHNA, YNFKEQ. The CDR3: CASSQGGGDIYNEQFF. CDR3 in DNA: TGTGCCAGCAGCCAAGGAGGGGGAGATATCTACAATGAGCAGTTCTTC.

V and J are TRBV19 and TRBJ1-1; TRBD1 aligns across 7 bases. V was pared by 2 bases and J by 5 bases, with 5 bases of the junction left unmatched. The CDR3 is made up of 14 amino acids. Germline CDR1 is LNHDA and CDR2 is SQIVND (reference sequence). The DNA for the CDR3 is TGTGCCAGTAGTATATCGACAGGGCAGACTGAAGCTTTCTTT. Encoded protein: CASSISTGQTEAFF.

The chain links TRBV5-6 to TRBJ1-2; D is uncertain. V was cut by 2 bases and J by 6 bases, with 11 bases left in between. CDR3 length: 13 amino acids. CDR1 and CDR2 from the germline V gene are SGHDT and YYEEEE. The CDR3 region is CASSFMGSDGYTF. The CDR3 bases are TGTGCCAGCAGCTTTATGGGAAGTGATGGCTACACCTTC.

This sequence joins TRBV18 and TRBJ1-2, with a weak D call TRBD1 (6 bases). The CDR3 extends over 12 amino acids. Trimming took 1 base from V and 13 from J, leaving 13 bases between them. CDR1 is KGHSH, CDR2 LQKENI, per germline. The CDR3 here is CASSPLQGESTF. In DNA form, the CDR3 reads TGTGCCAGCTCACCACTACAGGGAGAATCCACCTTC.

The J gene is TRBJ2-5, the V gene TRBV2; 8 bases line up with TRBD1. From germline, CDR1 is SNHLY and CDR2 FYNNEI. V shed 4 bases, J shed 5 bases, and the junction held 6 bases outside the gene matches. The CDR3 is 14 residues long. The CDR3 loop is CASSAQGVGETQYF. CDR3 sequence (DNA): TGTGCCAGCAGTGCACAGGGGGTGGGGGAGACCCAGTACTTC.

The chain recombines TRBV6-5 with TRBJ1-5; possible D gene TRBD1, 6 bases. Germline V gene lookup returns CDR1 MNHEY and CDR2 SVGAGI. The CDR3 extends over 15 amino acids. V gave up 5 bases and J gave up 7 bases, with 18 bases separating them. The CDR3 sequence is CASSRDIQVRQPQHF. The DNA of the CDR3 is TGTGCCAGCAGTCGGGACATTCAGGTACGGCAGCCCCAGCATTTT.

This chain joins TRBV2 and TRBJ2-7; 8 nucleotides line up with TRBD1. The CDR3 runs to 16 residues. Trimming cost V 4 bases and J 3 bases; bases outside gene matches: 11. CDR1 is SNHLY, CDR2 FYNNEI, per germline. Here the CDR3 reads CASSGRMRDRNYEQYF. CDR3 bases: TGTGCCAGCAGTGGCCGGATGCGGGACAGGAACTACGAGCAGTACTTC.

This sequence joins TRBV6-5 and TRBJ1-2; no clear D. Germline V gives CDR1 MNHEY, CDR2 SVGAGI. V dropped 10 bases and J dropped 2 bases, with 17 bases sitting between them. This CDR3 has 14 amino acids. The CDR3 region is CAIGPGPRNYGYTF. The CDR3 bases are TGTGCCATCGGCCCCGGGCCTCGGAACTATGGCTACACCTTC.

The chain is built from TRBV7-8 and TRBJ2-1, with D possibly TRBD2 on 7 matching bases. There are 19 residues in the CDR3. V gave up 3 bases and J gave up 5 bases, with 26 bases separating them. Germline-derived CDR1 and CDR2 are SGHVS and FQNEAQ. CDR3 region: CASSLALGGGRFRDNEQFF. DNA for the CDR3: TGTGCCAGCAGCTTGGCCCTTGGGGGGGGGCGATTCAGGGACAATGAGCAGTTCTTC. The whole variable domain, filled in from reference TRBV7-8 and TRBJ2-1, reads GAGVSQSPRYKVAKRGQDVALRCDPISGHVSLFWYQQALGQGPEFLTYFQNEAQLDKSGLPSDRFFAERPEGSVSTLKIQRTQQEDSAVYLCASSLALGGGRFRDNEQFFGPGTRLTVL.

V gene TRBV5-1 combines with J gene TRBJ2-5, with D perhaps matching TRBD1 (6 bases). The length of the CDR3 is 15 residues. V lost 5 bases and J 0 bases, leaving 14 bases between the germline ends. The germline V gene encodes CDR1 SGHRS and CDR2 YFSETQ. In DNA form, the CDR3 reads TGCGCCAGCAGAGTGACAGGATCGTACCAAGAGACCCAGTACTTC. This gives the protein CASRVTGSYQETQYF.

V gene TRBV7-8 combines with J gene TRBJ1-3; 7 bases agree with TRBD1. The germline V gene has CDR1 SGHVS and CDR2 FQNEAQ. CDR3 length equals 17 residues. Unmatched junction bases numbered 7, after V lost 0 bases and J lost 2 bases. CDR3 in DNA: TGTGCCAGCAGCTTAGCCCTGGACAGGACCGCTGGAAACACCATATATTTT. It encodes CASSLALDRTAGNTIYF.

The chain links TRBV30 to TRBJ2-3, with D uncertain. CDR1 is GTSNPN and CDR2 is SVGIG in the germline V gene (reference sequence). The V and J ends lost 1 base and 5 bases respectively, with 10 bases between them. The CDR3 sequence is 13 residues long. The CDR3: CAWSASVRDTQYF. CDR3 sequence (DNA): TGTGCCTGGAGTGCCTCCGTGAGAGATACGCAGTATTTT.

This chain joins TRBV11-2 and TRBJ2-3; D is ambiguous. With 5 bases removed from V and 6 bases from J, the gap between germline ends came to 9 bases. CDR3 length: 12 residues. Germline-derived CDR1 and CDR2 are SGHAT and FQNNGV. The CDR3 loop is CASSPLRDTQYF. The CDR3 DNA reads TGTGCCAGCAGCCCCCTGAGGGATACGCAGTATTTT.

The CDR3 reads CASSQALRNSGNTIYF. The CDR3, as DNA: TGTGCCAGCAGCCAAGCTCTTCGTAACTCTGGAAACACCATATATTTT. V gene TRBV4-2 combines with J gene TRBJ1-3; no definite D call. Trimming cost V 1 base and J 0 bases, with 10 bases left between them. The length of the CDR3 is 16 residues. Germline CDR1 reads LGHNA; CDR2 reads YNFKEQ.

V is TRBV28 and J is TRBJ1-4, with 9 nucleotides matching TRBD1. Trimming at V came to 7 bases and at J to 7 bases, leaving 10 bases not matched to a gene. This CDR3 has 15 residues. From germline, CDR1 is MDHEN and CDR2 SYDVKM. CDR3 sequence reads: CASTTPGQGREKLFF. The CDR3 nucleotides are TGTGCCAGCACCACACCGGGACAGGGTCGTGAAAAACTGTTTTTT. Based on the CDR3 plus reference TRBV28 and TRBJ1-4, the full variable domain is DVKVTQSSRYLVKRTGEKVFLECVQDMDHENMFWYRQDPGLGLRLIYFSYDVKMKEKGDIPEGYSVSREKKERFSLILESASTNQTSMYLCASTTPGQGREKLFFGSGTQLSVL.

The CDR3 spells CASSLSVGLYGYTF. DNA for the CDR3: TGTGCCAGCAGTTTATCGGTTGGGCTCTATGGCTACACCTTC. The chain has TRBV28 and TRBJ1-2; D is uncertain. V was cut by 1 base and J by 4 bases, with 10 bases left in between. Germline values: CDR1 MDHEN, CDR2 SYDVKM. The CDR3 has 14 residues.

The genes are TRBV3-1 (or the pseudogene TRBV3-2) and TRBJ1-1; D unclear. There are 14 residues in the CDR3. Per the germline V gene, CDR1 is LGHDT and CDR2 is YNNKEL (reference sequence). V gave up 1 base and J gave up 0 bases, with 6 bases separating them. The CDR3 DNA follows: TGTGCCAGCAGCCAAGGCCCAGTGAACACTGAAGCTTTCTTT. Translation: CASSQGPVNTEAFF.

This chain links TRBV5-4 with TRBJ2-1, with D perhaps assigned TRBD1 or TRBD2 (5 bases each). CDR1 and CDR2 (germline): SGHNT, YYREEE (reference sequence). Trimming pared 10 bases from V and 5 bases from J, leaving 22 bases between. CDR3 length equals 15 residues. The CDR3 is CAAKNPGRTHNEQFF. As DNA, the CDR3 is TGTGCCGCAAAGAACCCAGGGAGAACCCACAATGAGCAGTTCTTC.

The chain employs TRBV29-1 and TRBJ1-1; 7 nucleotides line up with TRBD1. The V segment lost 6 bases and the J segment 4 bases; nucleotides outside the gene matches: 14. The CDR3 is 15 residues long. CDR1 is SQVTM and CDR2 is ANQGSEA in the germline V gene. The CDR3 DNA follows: TGCAGCGTGAACCTTCAACAGGGGTTAGGCACTGAAGCTTTCTTT. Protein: CSVNLQQGLGTEAFF.

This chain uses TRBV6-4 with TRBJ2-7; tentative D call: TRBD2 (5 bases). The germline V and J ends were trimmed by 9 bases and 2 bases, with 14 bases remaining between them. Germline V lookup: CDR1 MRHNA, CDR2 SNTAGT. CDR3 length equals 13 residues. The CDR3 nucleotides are TGTGCCAGGGGAGAGGGAGTCACCTACGAGCAGTACTTC. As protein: CARGEGVTYEQYF.

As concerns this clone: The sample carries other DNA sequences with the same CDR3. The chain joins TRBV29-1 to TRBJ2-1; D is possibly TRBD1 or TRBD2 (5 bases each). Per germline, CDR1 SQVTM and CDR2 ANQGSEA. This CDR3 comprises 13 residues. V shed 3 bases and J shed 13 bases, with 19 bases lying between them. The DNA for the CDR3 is TGCAGCGTTGAGGGGACCTCCGAGCAACCCCAGTTCTTC. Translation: CSVEGTSEQPQFF.

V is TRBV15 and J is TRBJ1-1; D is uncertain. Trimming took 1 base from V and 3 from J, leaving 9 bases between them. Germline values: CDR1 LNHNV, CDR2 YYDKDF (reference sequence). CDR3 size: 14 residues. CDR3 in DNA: TGTGCCACCAGCAGAGGGGGAGTGGACACTGAAGCTTTCTTT. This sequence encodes CATSRGGVDTEAFF.

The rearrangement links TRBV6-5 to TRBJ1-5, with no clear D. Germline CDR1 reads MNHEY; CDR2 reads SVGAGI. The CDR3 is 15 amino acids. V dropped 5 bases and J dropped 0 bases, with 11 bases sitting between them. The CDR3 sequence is CASSPIPLSNQPQHF. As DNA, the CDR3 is TGTGCCAGCAGTCCCATCCCACTTAGCAATCAGCCCCAGCATTTT.

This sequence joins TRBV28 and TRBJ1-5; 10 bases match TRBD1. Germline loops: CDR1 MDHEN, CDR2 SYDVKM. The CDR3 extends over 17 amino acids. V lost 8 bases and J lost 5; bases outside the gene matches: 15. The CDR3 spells CASVERTGGTLHQPQHF. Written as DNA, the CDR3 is TGTGCCAGCGTAGAGAGGACAGGGGGGACCCTCCATCAGCCCCAGCATTTT.

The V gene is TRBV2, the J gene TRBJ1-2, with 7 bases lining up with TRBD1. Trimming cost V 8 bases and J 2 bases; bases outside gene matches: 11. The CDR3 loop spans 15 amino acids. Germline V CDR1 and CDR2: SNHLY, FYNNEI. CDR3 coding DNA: TGTGCCAGCTGGACAGGCTTACCTTTAAACTATGGCTACACCTTC. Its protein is CASWTGLPLNYGYTF.